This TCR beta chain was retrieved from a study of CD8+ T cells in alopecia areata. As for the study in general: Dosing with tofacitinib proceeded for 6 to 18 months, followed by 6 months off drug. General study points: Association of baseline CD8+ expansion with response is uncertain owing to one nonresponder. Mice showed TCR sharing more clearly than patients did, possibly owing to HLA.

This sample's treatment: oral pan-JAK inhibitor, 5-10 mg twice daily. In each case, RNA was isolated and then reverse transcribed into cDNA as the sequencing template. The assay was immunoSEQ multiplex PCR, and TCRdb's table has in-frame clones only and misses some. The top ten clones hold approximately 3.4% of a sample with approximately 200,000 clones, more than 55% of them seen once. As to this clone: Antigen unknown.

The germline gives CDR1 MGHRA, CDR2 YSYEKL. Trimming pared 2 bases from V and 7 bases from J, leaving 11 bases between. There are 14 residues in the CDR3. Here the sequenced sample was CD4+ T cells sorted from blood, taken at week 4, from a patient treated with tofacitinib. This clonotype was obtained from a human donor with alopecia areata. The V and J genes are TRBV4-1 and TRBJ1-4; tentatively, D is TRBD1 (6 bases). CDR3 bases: TGCGCCAGCAGCCAACAACAGGGACGTGAAAAACTGTTTTTT. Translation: CASSQQQGREKLFF.